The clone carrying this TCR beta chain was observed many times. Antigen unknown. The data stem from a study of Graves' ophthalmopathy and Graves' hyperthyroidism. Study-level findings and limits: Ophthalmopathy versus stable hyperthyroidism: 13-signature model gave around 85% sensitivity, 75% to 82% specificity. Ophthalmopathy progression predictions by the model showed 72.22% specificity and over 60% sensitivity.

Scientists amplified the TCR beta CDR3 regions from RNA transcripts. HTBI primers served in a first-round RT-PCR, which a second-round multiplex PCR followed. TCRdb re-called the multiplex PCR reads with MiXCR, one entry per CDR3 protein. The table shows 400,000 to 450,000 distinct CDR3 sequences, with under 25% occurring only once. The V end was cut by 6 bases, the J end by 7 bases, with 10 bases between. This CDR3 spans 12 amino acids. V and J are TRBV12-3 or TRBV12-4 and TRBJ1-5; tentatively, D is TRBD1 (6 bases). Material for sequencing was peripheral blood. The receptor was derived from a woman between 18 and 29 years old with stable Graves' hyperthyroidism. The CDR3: CASSSGVQPQHF. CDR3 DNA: TGTGCCAGCAGCTCAGGGGTCCAGCCCCAGCATTTT.